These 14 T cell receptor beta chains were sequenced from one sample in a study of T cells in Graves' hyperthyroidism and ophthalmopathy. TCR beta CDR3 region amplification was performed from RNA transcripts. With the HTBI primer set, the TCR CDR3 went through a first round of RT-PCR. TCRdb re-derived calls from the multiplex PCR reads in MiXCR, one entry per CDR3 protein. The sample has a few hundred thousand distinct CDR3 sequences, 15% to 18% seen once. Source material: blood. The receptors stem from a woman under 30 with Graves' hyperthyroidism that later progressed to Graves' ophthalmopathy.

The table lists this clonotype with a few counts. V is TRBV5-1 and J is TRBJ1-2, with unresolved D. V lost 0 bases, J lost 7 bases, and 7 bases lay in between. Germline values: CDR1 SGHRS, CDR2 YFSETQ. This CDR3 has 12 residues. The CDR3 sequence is CASSLGEAGYTF. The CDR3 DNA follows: TGCGCCAGCAGCTTGGGGGAGGCTGGCTACACCTTC.

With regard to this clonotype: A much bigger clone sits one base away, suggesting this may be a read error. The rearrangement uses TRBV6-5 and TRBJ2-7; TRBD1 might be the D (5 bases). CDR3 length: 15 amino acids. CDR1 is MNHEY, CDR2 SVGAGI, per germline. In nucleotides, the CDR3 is TGTGCCAGCAGTCACTCTACCAGGGCGCCCTACGAGCAGTACTTC. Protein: CASSHSTRAPYEQYF.

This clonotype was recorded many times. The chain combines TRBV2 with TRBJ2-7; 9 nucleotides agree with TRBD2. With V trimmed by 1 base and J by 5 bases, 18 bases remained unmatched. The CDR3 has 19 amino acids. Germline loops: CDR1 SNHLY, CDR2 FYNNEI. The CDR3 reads CASSEEEGTSKKTPHEQYF. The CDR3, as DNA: TGTGCCAGCAGTGAAGAAGAGGGGACTAGCAAAAAGACGCCTCACGAGCAGTACTTC.

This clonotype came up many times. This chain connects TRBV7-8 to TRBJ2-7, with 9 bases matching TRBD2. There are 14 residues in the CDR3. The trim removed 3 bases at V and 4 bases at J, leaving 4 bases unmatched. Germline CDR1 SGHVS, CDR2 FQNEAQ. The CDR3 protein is CASSLGGRAYEQYF. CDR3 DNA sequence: TGTGCCAGCAGCTTGGGCGGGAGGGCTTACGAGCAGTACTTC.

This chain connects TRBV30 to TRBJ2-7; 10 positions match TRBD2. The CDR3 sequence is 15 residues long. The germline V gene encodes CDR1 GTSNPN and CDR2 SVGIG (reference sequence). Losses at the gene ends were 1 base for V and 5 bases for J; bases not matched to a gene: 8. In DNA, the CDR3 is TGTGCCTGGAGTGCCCTAGCGGGAGAGGTCGACGAGCAGTACTTC. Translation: CAWSALAGEVDEQYF.

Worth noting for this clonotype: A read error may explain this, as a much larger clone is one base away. As DNA, the CDR3 is TGTGCCAGCAGCTTAGGGGCCCTACTAGGTCCCCGCGCAGATACGCAGTATTTT. It is translated as CASSLGALLGPRADTQYF. The gene calls are TRBV5-6 and TRBJ2-3; D is perhaps TRBD1 or TRBD2 (5 bases each). V lost 2 bases to trimming and J lost 4 bases, with 23 bases between them. Germline-derived CDR1 and CDR2 are SGHDT and YYEEEE. This CDR3 has 18 amino acids.

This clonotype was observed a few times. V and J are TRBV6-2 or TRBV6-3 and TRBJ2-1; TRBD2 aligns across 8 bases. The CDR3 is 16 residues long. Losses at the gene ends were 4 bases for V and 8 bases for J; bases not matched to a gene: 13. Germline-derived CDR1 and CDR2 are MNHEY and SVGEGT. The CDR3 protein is CASSSSGTRVRHEQFF. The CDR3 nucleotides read TGTGCCAGCAGTTCGTCCGGGACTAGGGTGCGGCATGAGCAGTTCTTC.

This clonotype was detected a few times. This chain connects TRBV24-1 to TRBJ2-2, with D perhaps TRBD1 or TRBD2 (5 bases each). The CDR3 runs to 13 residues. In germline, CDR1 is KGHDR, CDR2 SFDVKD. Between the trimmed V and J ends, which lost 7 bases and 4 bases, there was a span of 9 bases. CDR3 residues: CATRNGGTGELFF. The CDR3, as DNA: TGTGCCACCAGGAATGGGGGCACCGGGGAGCTGTTTTTT.

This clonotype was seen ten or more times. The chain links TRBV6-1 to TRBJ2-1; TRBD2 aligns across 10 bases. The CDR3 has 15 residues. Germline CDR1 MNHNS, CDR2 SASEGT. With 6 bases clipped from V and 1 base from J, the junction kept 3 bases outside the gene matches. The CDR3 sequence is CASSALAGSYNEQFF. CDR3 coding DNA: TGTGCCAGCAGCGCACTAGCGGGATCCTACAATGAGCAGTTCTTC.

This chain's CDR3 is CSARRLAENEQFF. The CDR3 DNA reads as TGCAGTGCTAGACGGCTAGCGGAGAATGAGCAGTTCTTC. The rearrangement uses TRBV20-1 and TRBJ2-1; TRBD2 matches at 7 bases. The ends lost 2 bases at V and 7 bases at J; junction bases unmatched: 5. The CDR3 length is 13 residues. Germline V gene lookup returns CDR1 DFQATT and CDR2 SNEGSKA (reference sequence).

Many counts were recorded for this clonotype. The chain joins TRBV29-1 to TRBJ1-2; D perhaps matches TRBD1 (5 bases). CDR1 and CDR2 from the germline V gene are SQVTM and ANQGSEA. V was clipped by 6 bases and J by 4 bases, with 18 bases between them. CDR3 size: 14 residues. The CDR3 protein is CSVTRGEIPYGYTF. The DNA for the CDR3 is TGCAGCGTGACCCGGGGGGAGATACCCTATGGCTACACCTTC.

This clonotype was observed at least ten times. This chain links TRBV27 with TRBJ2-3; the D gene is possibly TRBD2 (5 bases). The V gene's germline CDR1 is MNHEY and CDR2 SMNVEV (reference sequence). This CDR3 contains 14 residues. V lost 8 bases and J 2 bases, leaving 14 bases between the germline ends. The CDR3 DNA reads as TGTGCCAGCGGTAGCGTCCCTCTCACAGATACGCAGTATTTT. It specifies CASGSVPLTDTQYF.

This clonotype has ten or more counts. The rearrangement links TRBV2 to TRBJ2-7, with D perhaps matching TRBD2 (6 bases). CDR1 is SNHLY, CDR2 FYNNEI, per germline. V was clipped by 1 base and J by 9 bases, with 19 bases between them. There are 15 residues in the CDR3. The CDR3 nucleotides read TGTGCCAGCAGTGAAGGTGCGGTAGCGGTGTTCTCGCAGTACTTC. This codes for CASSEGAVAVFSQYF.

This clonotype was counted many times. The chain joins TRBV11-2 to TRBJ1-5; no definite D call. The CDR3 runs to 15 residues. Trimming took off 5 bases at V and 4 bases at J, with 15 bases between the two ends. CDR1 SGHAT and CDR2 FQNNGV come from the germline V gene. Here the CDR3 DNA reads TGTGCCAGCAGCGACGACGTGGGAAGGAATCAGCCCCAGCATTTT. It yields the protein CASSDDVGRNQPQHF.